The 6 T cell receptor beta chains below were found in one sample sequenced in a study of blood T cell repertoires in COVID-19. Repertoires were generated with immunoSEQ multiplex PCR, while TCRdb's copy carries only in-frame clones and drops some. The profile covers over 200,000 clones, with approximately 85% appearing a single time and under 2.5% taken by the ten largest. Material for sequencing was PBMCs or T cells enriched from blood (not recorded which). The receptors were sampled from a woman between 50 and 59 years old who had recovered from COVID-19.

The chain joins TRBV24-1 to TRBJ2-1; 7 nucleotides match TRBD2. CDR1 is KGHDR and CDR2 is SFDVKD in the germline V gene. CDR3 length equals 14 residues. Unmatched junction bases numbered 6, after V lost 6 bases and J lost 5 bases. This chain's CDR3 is CATSRTSANNEQFF. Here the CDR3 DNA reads TGTGCCACCAGTCGTACTAGCGCTAACAATGAGCAGTTCTTC.

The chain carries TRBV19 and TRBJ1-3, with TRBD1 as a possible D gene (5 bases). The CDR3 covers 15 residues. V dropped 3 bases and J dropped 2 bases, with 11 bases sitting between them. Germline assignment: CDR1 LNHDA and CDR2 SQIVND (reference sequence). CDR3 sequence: CASSIGQTPGNTIYF. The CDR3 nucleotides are TGTGCCAGTAGTATCGGACAAACCCCTGGAAACACCATATATTTT.

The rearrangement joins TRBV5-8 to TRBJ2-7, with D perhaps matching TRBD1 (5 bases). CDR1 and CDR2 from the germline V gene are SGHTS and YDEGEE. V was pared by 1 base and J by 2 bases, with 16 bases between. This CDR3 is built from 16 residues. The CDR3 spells CASSLMTTVTPYEQYF. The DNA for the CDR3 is TGTGCCAGCAGCTTGATGACGACAGTAACACCCTACGAGCAGTACTTC.

The CDR3 coding sequence is TGTGCCACAAACACTGACACTGGAAACACCATATATTTT. This encodes CATNTDTGNTIYF. V gene TRBV6-5 combines with J gene TRBJ1-3; D ambiguous. The CDR3 sequence is 13 residues long. V was cut by 10 bases and J by 2 bases, with 12 bases left in between. Germline-derived CDR1 and CDR2 are MNHEY and SVGAGI.

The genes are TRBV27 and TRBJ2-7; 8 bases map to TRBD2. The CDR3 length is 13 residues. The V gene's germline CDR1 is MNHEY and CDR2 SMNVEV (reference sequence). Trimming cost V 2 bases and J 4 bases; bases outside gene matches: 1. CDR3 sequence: CASSLREGYEQYF. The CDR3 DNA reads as TGTGCCAGCAGTTTACGGGAGGGATACGAGCAGTACTTC.

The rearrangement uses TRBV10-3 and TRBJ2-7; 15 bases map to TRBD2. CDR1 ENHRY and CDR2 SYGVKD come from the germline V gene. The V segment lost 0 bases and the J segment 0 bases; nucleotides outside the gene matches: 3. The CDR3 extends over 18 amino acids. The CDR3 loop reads CAISESGLAGGSSYEQYF. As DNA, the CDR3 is TGTGCCATCAGTGAGTCGGGACTAGCGGGAGGCAGCTCCTACGAGCAGTACTTC.